These 12 T cell receptor beta chains originate from one sample sequenced in a study of T cells expressing NK-cell markers. TCRdb processed the 5' RACE reads again and assigns one entry to each CDR3 protein, with no DNA. Its listing shows 550,000 to 600,000 distinct CDR3 sequences. The sample taken for sequencing was blood T cells: a sorted CD56 or NKG2C T cell subset, CD4+ or CD8+ T cells, or bulk PBMC T cells (not recorded which). These receptors originate from a man aged 18 to 30 in good health.

J is TRBJ2-1 and V is TRBV5-4; TCRdb returns TRBD2, unconfirmable since there is no DNA. The length of the CDR3 is 17 residues. Germline CDR1 is SGHNT and CDR2 is YYREEE (reference sequence). The CDR3 loop is CASSGGLAGYSYNEQFF.

The rearrangement links TRBV7-2 to TRBJ2-7; the D gene TCRdb calls, TRBD2, cannot be checked with no DNA. This CDR3 comprises 15 residues. In germline, CDR1 is SGHTA, CDR2 FQGNSA. This chain's CDR3 is CASSLARGLGYEQYF. Filled out from reference TRBV7-2 and TRBJ2-7, the complete variable domain reads GAGVSQSPSNKVTEKGKDVELRCDPISGHTALYWYRQSLGQGLEFLIYFQGNSAPDKSGLPSDRFSAERTGGSVSTLTIQRTQQEDSAVYLCASSLARGLGYEQYFGPGTRLTVT.

This chain joins TRBV10-3 and TRBJ1-5; lacking DNA, the TRBD1 call made by TCRdb goes unchecked. The germline V gene has CDR1 ENHRY and CDR2 SYGVKD. The length of the CDR3 is 18 residues. Here the CDR3 reads CAISELSRTGEANQPQHF.

The chain couples TRBV10-3 to TRBJ2-3. In germline, CDR1 is ENHRY, CDR2 SYGVKD. The CDR3 loop spans 13 amino acids. The CDR3 is CAISVDRADTQYF.

The gene calls are TRBV6-2 or TRBV6-3 and TRBJ2-3. This CDR3 spans 13 amino acids. Germline lookup yields CDR1 MNHEY and CDR2 SVGEGT. The CDR3 loop is CASSQTNTDTQYF.

The CDR3 here is CASSFGQGWEGSEAFF. The chain employs TRBV5-1 and TRBJ1-1; TCRdb lists TRBD1, though no DNA is available to test this call. Germline V gene lookup returns CDR1 SGHRS and CDR2 YFSETQ. The CDR3 has 16 amino acids.

V and J are TRBV5-1 and TRBJ2-6; TCRdb outputs TRBD1, but without DNA this stays unchecked. This CDR3 has 16 amino acids. Germline V gene sequence: CDR1 SGHRS, CDR2 YFSETQ. This CDR3 reads CASAATATSGANVLTF. Full variable domain (missing parts from reference TRBV5-1 and TRBJ2-6): KAGVTQTPRYLIKTRGQQVTLSCSPISGHRSVSWYQQTPGQGLQFLFEYFSETQRNKGNFPGRFSGRQFSNSRSEMNVSTLELGDSALYLCASAATATSGANVLTFGAGSRLTVL.

This chain connects TRBV20-1 to TRBJ2-5. Per germline, CDR1 DFQATT and CDR2 SNEGSKA (reference sequence). CDR3 length: 13 residues. The chain's CDR3 is CSASPTVKETQYF.

The genes are TRBV28 and TRBJ2-3. This CDR3 has 17 residues. The germline gives CDR1 MDHEN, CDR2 SYDVKM. The chain's CDR3 is CASSVAESDLSTDTQYF. Supplemented by reference TRBV28 and TRBJ2-3, the full variable domain reads DVKVTQSSRYLVKRTGEKVFLECVQDMDHENMFWYRQDPGLGLRLIYFSYDVKMKEKGDIPEGYSVSREKKERFSLILESASTNQTSMYLCASSVAESDLSTDTQYFGPGTRLTVL.

The gene calls are TRBV5-1 and TRBJ2-5; TCRdb names TRBD1, which stays unverified in the absence of DNA. Germline V gives CDR1 SGHRS, CDR2 YFSETQ. This CDR3 contains 14 residues. CDR3 loop: CASTPDRAGETQYF.

This chain uses TRBV28 with TRBJ2-2; TCRdb outputs TRBD2, but without DNA this stays unchecked. Germline V gene data show CDR1 as MDHEN and CDR2 as SYDVKM. CDR3 length: 16 amino acids. This CDR3 reads CASSYGTSGKQGELFF.

The V call is TRBV7-2, the J call TRBJ2-3; no DNA is available, so the TRBD2 call from TCRdb remains unchecked. Germline V gene lookup returns CDR1 SGHTA and CDR2 FQGNSA. The CDR3 extends over 16 amino acids. The CDR3 sequence: CASSQGLAGGGSPQYF.